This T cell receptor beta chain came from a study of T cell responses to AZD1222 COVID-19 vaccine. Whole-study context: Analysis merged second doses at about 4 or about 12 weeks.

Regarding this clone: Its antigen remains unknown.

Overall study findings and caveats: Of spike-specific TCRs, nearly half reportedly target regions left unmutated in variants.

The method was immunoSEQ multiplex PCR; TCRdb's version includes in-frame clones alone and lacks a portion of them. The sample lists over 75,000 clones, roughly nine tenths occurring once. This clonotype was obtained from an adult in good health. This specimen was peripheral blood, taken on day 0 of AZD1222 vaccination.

The CDR3 DNA follows: TGTGCCAGCAGGGATATCGGGACAGTCTCCTACGAGCAGTACTTC. Amino acid sequence: CASRDIGTVSYEQYF. V and J are TRBV6-4 and TRBJ2-7, with 7 bases identical to TRBD1. The length of the CDR3 is 15 residues. Looked up from germline, CDR1 is MRHNA and CDR2 is SNTAGT. Trimming took 6 bases from V and 0 from J; bases not matched to a gene: 8.